This TCR beta chain appears in the sequencing data of a study of OX40 agonist ivuxolimab in advanced cancers. From germline, CDR1 is SGHRS and CDR2 YFSETQ. The length of the CDR3 is 14 residues. V lost 6 bases to trimming and J lost 8 bases; unmatched junction nucleotides: 8. Produced via immunoSEQ multiplex PCR; TCRdb's table is partial and in-frame only. The table records tens of thousands of clones, 75% to 90% of them present only once. Sequencing used CD4+ or CD8+ T cells sorted from blood, obtained in a trial of the OX40 agonist ivuxolimab. The clonotype comes from an adult with an advanced solid tumor such as melanoma, head and neck, liver or kidney cancer. The rearrangement links TRBV5-1 to TRBJ1-4, with 9 bases fitting TRBD1. CDR3 bases: TGCGCCAGCAACCAACAGGGGGCTGGGGAAAAACTGTTTTTT. This codes for CASNQQGAGEKLFF.